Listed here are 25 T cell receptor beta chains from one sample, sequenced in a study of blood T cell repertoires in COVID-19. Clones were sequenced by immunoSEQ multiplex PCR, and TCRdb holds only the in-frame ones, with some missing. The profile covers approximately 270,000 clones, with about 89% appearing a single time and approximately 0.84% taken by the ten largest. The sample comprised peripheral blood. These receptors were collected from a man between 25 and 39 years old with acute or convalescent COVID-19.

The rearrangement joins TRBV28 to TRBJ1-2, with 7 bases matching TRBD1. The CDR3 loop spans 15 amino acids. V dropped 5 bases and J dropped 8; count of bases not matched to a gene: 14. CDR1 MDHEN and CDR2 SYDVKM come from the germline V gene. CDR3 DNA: TGTGCCAGCAGTCCGACGACCGACAGGGACCTCGGCTACACCTTC. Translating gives CASSPTTDRDLGYTF.

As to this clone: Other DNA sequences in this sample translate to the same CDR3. In DNA, the CDR3 is TGTGCCAGCAGTTCTGGAGGCACTGAAGCTTTCTTT. The encoded protein is CASSSGGTEAFF. The chain recombines TRBV28 with TRBJ1-1; no firm D call. The CDR3 sequence is 12 residues long. Germline CDR1 MDHEN, CDR2 SYDVKM. Trimming took 4 bases from V and 4 from J, leaving 7 bases between them.

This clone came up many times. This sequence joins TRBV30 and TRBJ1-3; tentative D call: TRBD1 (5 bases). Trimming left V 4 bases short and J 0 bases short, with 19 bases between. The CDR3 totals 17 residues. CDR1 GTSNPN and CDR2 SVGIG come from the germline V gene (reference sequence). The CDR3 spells CAWKAGGTASSGNTIYF. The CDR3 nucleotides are TGTGCCTGGAAGGCAGGCGGGACGGCAAGCTCTGGAAACACCATATATTTT.

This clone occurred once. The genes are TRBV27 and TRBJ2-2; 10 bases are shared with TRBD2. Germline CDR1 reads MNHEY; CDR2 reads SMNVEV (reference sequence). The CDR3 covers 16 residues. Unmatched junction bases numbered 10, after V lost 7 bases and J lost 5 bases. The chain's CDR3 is CASTPSTSGLTGELFF. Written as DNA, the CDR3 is TGTGCCAGCACCCCATCGACTAGCGGGCTTACCGGGGAGCTGTTTTTT.

The CDR3 loop is CAASPGGGNQPQHF. The CDR3 DNA sequence: TGTGCCGCCTCCCCAGGAGGGGGCAATCAGCCCCAGCATTTT. The chain employs TRBV24-1 and TRBJ1-5, with a tentative D call TRBD1 (5 bases). Trimming left V 12 bases short and J 2 bases short, with 16 bases between. CDR1 and CDR2 (germline): KGHDR, SFDVKD. The CDR3 length is 14 residues.

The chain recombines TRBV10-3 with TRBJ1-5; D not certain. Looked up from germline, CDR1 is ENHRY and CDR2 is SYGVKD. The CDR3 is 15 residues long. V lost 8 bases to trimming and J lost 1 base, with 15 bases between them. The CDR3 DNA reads TGTGCCATCGGCCCGGGCGGGTTGAGCAATCAGCCCCAGCATTTT. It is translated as CAIGPGGLSNQPQHF.

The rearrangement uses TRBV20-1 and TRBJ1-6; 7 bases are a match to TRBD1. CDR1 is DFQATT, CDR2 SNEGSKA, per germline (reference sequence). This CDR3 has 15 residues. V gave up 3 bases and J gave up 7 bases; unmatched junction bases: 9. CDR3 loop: CSASRKQGYNSPLHF. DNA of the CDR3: TGCAGTGCTAGTAGGAAACAGGGGTACAATTCACCCCTCCACTTT.

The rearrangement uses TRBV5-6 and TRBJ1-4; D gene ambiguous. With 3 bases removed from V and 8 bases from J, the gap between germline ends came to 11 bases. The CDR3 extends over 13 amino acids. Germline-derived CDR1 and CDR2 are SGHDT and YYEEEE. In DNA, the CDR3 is TGTGCCAGCAGCTCACAGAGTAGGGAAAAACTGTTTTTT. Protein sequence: CASSSQSREKLFF.

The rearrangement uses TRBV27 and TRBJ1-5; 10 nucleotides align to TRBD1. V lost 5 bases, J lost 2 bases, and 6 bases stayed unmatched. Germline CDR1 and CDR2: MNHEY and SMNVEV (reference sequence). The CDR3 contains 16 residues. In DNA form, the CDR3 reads TGTGCCAGCAGTCCCGGGGACAGGGGTGGCAATCAGCCCCAGCATTTT. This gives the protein CASSPGDRGGNQPQHF.

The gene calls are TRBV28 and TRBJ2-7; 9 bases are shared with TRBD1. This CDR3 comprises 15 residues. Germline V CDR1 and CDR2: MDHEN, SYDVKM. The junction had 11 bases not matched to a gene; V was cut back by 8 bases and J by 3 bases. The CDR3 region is CASDDSGTGYYEQYF. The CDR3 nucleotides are TGTGCCAGCGATGATTCCGGGACAGGGTACTACGAGCAGTACTTC.

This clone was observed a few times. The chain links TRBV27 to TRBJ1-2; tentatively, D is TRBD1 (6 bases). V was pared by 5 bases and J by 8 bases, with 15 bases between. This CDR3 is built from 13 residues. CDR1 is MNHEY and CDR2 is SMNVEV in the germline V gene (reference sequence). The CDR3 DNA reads TGTGCCAGCAGTCCCCCGGGGGGGGCGGGCTACACCTTC. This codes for CASSPPGGAGYTF.

The CDR3 here is CASSLAGTGAGNTIYF. CDR3 bases: TGCGCCAGCAGCTTGGCCGGGACAGGGGCTGGAAACACCATATATTTT. This chain links TRBV5-1 with TRBJ1-3; TRBD1 aligns across 10 bases. CDR3 length equals 16 residues. V dropped 0 bases and J dropped 2; count of bases not matched to a gene: 2. Germline CDR1 SGHRS, CDR2 YFSETQ.

This CDR3 reads CASTKQGAVGYTF. In nucleotides, the CDR3 is TGTGCCAGCACAAAACAGGGGGCAGTGGGCTACACCTTC. The chain carries TRBV28 and TRBJ1-2, with 9 bases that match TRBD1. CDR1 and CDR2 from the germline V gene are MDHEN and SYDVKM. The CDR3 is 13 residues long. Germline trimming cut 7 bases from V and 8 bases from J; bases unmatched to any gene: 8.

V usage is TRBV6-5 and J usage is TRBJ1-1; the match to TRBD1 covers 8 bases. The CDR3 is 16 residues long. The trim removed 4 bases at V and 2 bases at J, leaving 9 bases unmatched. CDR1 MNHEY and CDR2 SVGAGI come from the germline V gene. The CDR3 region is CASSSPDRGLNTEAFF. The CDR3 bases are TGTGCCAGCAGTTCCCCAGACAGGGGACTTAACACTGAAGCTTTCTTT.

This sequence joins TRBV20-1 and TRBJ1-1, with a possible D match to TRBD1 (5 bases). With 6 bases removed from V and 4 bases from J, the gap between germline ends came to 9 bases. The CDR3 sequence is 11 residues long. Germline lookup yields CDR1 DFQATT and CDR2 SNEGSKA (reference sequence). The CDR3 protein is CSALDTTEAFF. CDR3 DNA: TGCAGTGCCTTGGACACCACTGAAGCTTTCTTT.

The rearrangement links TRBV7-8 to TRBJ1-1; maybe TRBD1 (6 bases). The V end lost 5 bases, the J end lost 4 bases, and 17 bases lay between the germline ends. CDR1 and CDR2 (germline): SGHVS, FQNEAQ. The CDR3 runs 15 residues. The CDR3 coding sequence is TGTGCCAGCAGCCGAAGGGGGGGGCCCAGCACTGAAGCTTTCTTT. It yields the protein CASSRRGGPSTEAFF.

The CDR3 loop reads CASRQGGDGPLHF. CDR3 nucleotides: TGTGCCAGCAGACAGGGCGGTGATGGACCCCTCCACTTT. V is TRBV2 and J is TRBJ1-6, with D possibly TRBD1 on 6 matching bases. V lost 6 bases to trimming and J lost 12 bases, with 15 bases between them. CDR1 and CDR2 from the germline V gene are SNHLY and FYNNEI. This CDR3 is 13 amino acids long.

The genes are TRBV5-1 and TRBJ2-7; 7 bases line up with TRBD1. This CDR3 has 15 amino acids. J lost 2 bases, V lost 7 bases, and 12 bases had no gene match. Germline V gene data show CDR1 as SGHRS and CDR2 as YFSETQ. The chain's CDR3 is CASRQGSAQTYEQYF. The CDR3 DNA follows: TGCGCCAGCCGACAGGGCTCAGCTCAGACCTACGAGCAGTACTTC.

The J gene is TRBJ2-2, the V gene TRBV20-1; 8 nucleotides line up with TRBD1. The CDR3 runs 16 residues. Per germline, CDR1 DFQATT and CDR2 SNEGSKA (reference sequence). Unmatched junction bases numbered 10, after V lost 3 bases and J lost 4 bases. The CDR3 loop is CSASDPQGAVTGELFF. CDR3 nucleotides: TGCAGTGCTAGTGACCCTCAGGGGGCGGTCACCGGGGAGCTGTTTTTT.

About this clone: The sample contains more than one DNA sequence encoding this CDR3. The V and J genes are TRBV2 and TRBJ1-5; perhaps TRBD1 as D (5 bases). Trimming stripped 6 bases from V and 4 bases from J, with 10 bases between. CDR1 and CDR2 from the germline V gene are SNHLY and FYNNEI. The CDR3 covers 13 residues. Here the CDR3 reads CASSGQGNQPQHF. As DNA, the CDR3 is TGTGCCAGCAGCGGCCAGGGTAATCAGCCCCAGCATTTT.

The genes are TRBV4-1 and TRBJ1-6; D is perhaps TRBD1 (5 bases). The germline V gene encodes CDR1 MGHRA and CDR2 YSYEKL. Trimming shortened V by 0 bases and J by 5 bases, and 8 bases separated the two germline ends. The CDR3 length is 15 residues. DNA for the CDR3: TGCGCCAGCAGCCAAGATAGGGGTAATAATTCACCCCTCCACTTT. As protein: CASSQDRGNNSPLHF.

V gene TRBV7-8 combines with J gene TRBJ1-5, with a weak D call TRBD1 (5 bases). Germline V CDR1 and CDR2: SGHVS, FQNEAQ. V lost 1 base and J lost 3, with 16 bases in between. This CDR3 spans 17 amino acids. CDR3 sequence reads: CASSLEPAGSYNQPQHF. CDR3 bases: TGTGCCAGCAGCTTAGAGCCCGCAGGGTCGTACAATCAGCCCCAGCATTTT. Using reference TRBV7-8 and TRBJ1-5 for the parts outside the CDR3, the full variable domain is GAGVSQSPRYKVAKRGQDVALRCDPISGHVSLFWYQQALGQGPEFLTYFQNEAQLDKSGLPSDRFFAERPEGSVSTLKIQRTQQEDSAVYLCASSLEPAGSYNQPQHFGDGTRLSIL.

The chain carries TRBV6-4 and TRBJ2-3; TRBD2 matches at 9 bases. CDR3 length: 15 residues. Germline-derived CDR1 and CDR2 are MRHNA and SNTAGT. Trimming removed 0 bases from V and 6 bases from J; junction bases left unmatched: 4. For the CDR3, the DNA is TGTGCCAGCAGTGACTCGAGCGGGGGGCGGGATACGCAGTATTTT. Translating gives CASSDSSGGRDTQYF.

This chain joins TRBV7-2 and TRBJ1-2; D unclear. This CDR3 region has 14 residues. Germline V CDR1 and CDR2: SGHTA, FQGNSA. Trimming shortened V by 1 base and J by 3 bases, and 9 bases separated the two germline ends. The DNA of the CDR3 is TGTGCCAGCAGCTTAGATTCGAGGGACTATGGCTACACCTTC. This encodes CASSLDSRDYGYTF.

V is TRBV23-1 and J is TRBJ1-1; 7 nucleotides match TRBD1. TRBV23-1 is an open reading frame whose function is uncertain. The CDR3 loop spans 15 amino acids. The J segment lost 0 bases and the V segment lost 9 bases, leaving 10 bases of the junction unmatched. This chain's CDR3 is CARLRETGMNTEAFF. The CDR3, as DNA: TGCGCCAGACTAAGAGAGACAGGGATGAACACTGAAGCTTTCTTT.